This T cell receptor (beta chain) was found in a study of blood T cell repertoires in COVID-19. The wider study: COVID-19 samples from acute and convalescent phases originated in the United States, Italy and Spain. In each case, the material was cDNA or gDNA derived from T cells, B-cell-depleted T cells, or PBMCs.

Authors' methods: Nucleated cell number was recorded as an estimate derived from reference gene primer amplification. The assay was immunoSEQ multiplex PCR, and TCRdb's table has in-frame clones only and misses some. The D gene and trimming were derived from the DNA, and the V and J assignments and clone size from that table. The sample holds over 150,000 clones, 85% to 90% seen once. Remarks on this clone: The conserved phenylalanine or tryptophan normally closing the CDR3 is absent here, so this likely arose from a read error. It is unclear where the CDR3 begins or ends on the DNA, so no DNA is shown, and the CDR3 is as TCRdb lists it.

Sequencing was performed on peripheral blood. This clonotype originated in a man over 45 with active or convalescent COVID-19.

CDR3 loop: CSANRGPL. The V call is TRBV20-1, the J call TRBJ1-1; the table's TRBD1 call for D was not verified on the DNA. CDR1 DFQATT and CDR2 SNEGSKA come from the germline V gene (reference sequence). The CDR3 sequence runs 8 residues, both termini included.